This T cell receptor beta chain was recovered during a study of blood T cell repertoires in COVID-19. Overall study: Material from acute and convalescent COVID-19 was sourced from the United States, Italy and Spain.

This clone was counted a single time. The protocol was immunoSEQ multiplex PCR, while the TCRdb copy is restricted to in-frame clones and leaves out a portion. The sample holds about 160,000 clones; roughly 87% are singletons and the top ten take about 4%. In germline, CDR1 is MNHNS, CDR2 SASEGT. This CDR3 region has 12 residues. V was pared by 2 bases and J by 1 base, with 2 bases between. The sequenced sample consisted of peripheral blood. V gene TRBV6-1 combines with J gene TRBJ1-1, with no clear D. The receptor's source is a woman aged 55-70 years with active or convalescent COVID-19. The CDR3 loop is CASSEQNTEAFF. CDR3 DNA: TGTGCCAGCAGTGAACAGAACACTGAAGCTTTCTTT.